This TCR beta chain is from a study of memory B cells and T cells in multiple sclerosis. Measured with immunoSEQ multiplex PCR; TCRdb has only the in-frame clones, and not every one. The table shows approximately 7,800 clones, with around 58% occurring only once. CDR1 and CDR2 (germline): SGDLS, YYNGEE. The CDR3 is 13 amino acids. Trimming shortened V by 6 bases and J by 5 bases, and 14 bases separated the two germline ends. The gene calls are TRBV9 and TRBJ1-1, with a possible D match to TRBD1 (5 bases). The clonotype comes from a human donor with multiple sclerosis. What was sequenced was memory (CD45RO+) CD8+ T cells from blood. The CDR3 bases are TGTGCCAGCAACCCGTCGGGGGTGACTGAAGCTTTCTTT. Amino acids: CASNPSGVTEAFF.